This entry is about one T cell receptor beta chain. These data originate in a study of blood T cell repertoires in COVID-19. The wider study: Acute and convalescent COVID-19 specimens originated in the United States, Italy and Spain. Sources were T cells, B-cell-depleted T cells, or PBMCs; the material itself was cDNA or gDNA.

Original handling: Estimation of nucleated cell counts was performed using reference gene primer amplification. Method: immunoSEQ multiplex PCR; TCRdb's copy keeps in-frame clones and lacks some. The DNA gave D and trimming, while V, J and clone size come from that table. The sample lists about 200,000 clones, approximately 89% seen once, with under 5.5% in the top ten. This CDR3 is 13 amino acids long. V lost 5 bases, J lost 8 bases, and 8 bases stayed unmatched. The sample taken for sequencing was peripheral blood. The chain couples TRBV12-3 or TRBV12-4 to TRBJ1-2; 7 nucleotides line up with TRBD1. This sequence originates from a woman aged 40 to 55 with acute or convalescent COVID-19. The CDR3 region is CASSLGQRGGYTF. The CDR3 DNA is TGTGCCAGCAGTCTGGGACAGCGGGGGGGCTACACCTTC.